This T cell receptor (beta chain) was sequenced in a study of shared clonotypes between healthy human individuals. The table lists this clone with a count of one. The method was immunoSEQ multiplex PCR; TCRdb's version includes in-frame clones alone and lacks a portion of them. This table has millions of clones, just under 95% appearing once. It was CD45RO-negative cells, positively selected for CCR7, that made up naive CD8 cells, with terminally differentiated effector memory CD45RA+ cells excluded. Deletions cut 4 bases from V and 6 bases from J, with 8 bases between. CDR3 length equals 13 residues. Germline V gene data show CDR1 as SGHNT and CDR2 as YYREEE (reference sequence).

This chain links TRBV5-4 with TRBJ1-6; D is uncertain. The sequencing sample was made of naive CD8+ T cells sorted from blood. This clonotype originated in a man in his late teens or twenties in good health. The CDR3 nucleotides are TGTGCCAGCAGCCAAGGGCCTAATTCACCCCTCCACTTT. Translation gives CASSQGPNSPLHF.